This TCR beta chain was recorded in a study of cytomegalovirus exposure and HLA in healthy donors. Whole-study results and caveats: Information on immune exposure was restricted to one variable (CMV serostatus). Sequence variants that were highly shared formed a cluster that was likely a sequencing artifact. As confirmed in vitro, a few CMV-associated chains were specific for CMV antigens. Segments of the TCR beta V type were, in most cases, productive about 87% or about 30% of the time in an earlier analysis.

The PCR used 60 Vbeta and 13 Jbeta primers. Only in-frame clones appear in the TCRdb table, and some are missing; sequencing was by immunoSEQ multiplex PCR. The sample has 140,000 to 150,000 clones; the top ten hold about 0.96%. To note about this clone: As yet, its antigen is unknown.

With 3 bases removed from V and 2 bases from J, the gap between germline ends came to 10 bases. Germline V lookup: CDR1 SGHTA, CDR2 FQGNSA. The CDR3 consists of 14 residues. The sample consisted of PBMCs. The receptor was isolated from a male donor in good health and CMV-seronegative. V is TRBV7-2 and J is TRBJ1-1, with a possible D match to TRBD1 (6 bases). CDR3 DNA sequence: TGTGCCAGCAGCTTCGGGACACTTAACACTGAAGCTTTCTTT. Translating it yields CASSFGTLNTEAFF.